Reported below is one TCR beta chain. What it binds is unknown. The method was immunoSEQ multiplex PCR; TCRdb's version includes in-frame clones alone and lacks a portion of them. The table lists 150,000 to 200,000 clones, approximately 81% of them singletons. This entry comes from a study of cytomegalovirus exposure and HLA in healthy donors. Findings of the study overall: A list of more than 150 TCR beta chains associated with cytomegalovirus was given. Cytomegalovirus status was reportedly diagnosed by the classifier with high specificity and sensitivity. In vitro experiments confirmed that three CMV-associated chains were specific for CMV antigens.

The source of this sequence is a man aged 18 to 35 in good health and CMV-seropositive. The sample taken for sequencing was PBMCs.

The CDR3 bases are TGTGCCAGCAGCCTGGCGGGATCATACGAGCAGTACTTC. The encoded protein is CASSLAGSYEQYF. V gene TRBV7-2 combines with J gene TRBJ2-7, with D maybe TRBD2 (6 bases). CDR1 and CDR2 (germline): SGHTA, FQGNSA. The CDR3 has 13 residues. V dropped 5 bases and J dropped 4 bases, with 12 bases sitting between them.